A selection of T cell receptor beta chains follows, all from one sample in a study of Ad26.COV2.S vaccination and SARS-CoV-2 variants. Profiled with immunoSEQ multiplex PCR; TCRdb holds only in-frame clones, not every one. The sample lists about 180,000 clones, around 85% occurring once. This sample comprised peripheral blood, obtained after recovery from COVID-19. The receptors stem from a human donor who had recovered from COVID-19. CDR3s include the opening cysteine and the closing phenylalanine or tryptophan. The D gene is left open where the match is weak. A row's size may be missing; if present it is once, few, many or a size class.

TRBV5-1	-	-	TRBJ2-3	CASRAGTDTQYF	TGCGCCAGCAGGGCAGGCACAGATACGCAGTATTTT
TRBV28	TRBD1	few	TRBJ1-4	CASSLLGTGREKLFF	TGTGCCAGCAGTTTATTGGGGACAGGGAGGGAAAAACTGTTTTTT
TRBV5-6	TRBD1	once	TRBJ2-7	CASSPRQGSHEQYF	TGTGCCAGCAGCCCCCGACAGGGTAGCCACGAGCAGTACTTC
TRBV7-7	-	-	TRBJ2-1	CASSFGTTITNEQFF	TGTGCCAGCAGCTTTGGAACTACCATAACAAATGAGCAGTTCTTC
TRBV20-1	-	-	TRBJ1-1	CSVIPPNGAFF	TGCAGTGTGATCCCCCCTAATGGGGCTTTCTTT
TRBV19	TRBD1	once	TRBJ2-7	CASSSGQGGVYEQYF	TGTGCCAGTAGTAGCGGACAGGGCGGGGTCTACGAGCAGTACTTC
TRBV18	-	few	TRBJ1-2	CASSPAASNNYGYTF	TGTGCCAGCTCACCCGCAGCCTCCAATAACTATGGCTACACCTTC
TRBV2	TRBD2	-	TRBJ2-1	CASSQAGGDYNEQFF	TGTGCCAGCAGCCAAGCGGGAGGGGACTACAATGAGCAGTTCTTC
TRBV24-1	-	-	TRBJ2-1	CATSERVTHGNEQFF	TGTGCCACCAGTGAGAGGGTTACCCATGGGAATGAGCAGTTCTTC
TRBV2	TRBD1	-	TRBJ1-4	CASTATGLGEKLFF	TGTGCCAGCACCGCGACAGGGCTCGGTGAAAAACTGTTTTTT
TRBV7-3	-	-	TRBJ1-5	CASSLIDGQPQHF	TGTGCCAGCAGCTTAATTGACGGTCAGCCCCAGCATTTT
TRBV2	-	-	TRBJ2-7	CASSGLDGIHPYEQYF	TGTGCCAGCAGTGGACTAGACGGAATCCACCCCTACGAGCAGTACTTC
TRBV18	-	-	TRBJ2-7	CASSPLGNEQYF	TGTGCCAGCTCACCCCTGGGTAACGAGCAGTACTTC
TRBV15	TRBD1	-	TRBJ2-1	CATSRRGQPYNEQFF	TGTGCCACCAGCAGGAGGGGACAGCCCTACAATGAGCAGTTCTTC
TRBV9	-	-	TRBJ1-5	CASSLGPNNQPQHF	TGTGCCAGCAGCTTGGGACCGAACAATCAGCCCCAGCATTTT
TRBV29-1	TRBD2	-	TRBJ2-1	CSVEGILADNEQFF	TGCAGCGTTGAAGGCATTCTAGCGGACAATGAGCAGTTCTTC
TRBV11-3	TRBD2	-	TRBJ2-1	CASSPGLAGGDEQFF	TGTGCCAGCAGTCCTGGACTAGCGGGGGGGGATGAGCAGTTCTTC
TRBV4-1	TRBD2	many	TRBJ2-7	CASSQDRTSGGDSYEQYF	TGCGCCAGCAGCCAAGATCGGACTAGCGGGGGGGATTCCTACGAGCAGTACTTC
TRBV6-4	TRBD1	-	TRBJ1-3	CASRADRGRPSSGNTIYF	TGTGCCAGCAGAGCCGACAGGGGCCGACCCAGCTCTGGAAACACCATATATTTT
TRBV5-8	-	once	TRBJ2-2	CASSLEPTNTGELFF	TGTGCCAGCAGCTTGGAGCCGACGAACACCGGGGAGCTGTTTTTT
TRBV19	TRBD2	-	TRBJ2-1	CASSIRGVGSRWDREQFF	TGTGCCAGTAGTATACGGGGGGTGGGCTCGCGATGGGACCGTGAGCAGTTCTTC
TRBV7-8	TRBD2	few	TRBJ2-7	CASSPGLAAYEQYF	TGTGCCAGCAGCCCCGGACTAGCGGCCTACGAGCAGTACTTC
TRBV7-8	TRBD1	-	TRBJ2-3	CASSSNRGLPDTQYF	TGTGCCAGCAGCTCAAACAGGGGGCTGCCAGATACGCAGTATTTT
TRBV15	TRBD2	-	TRBJ2-1	CATAGGLAVNEQFF	TGTGCCACCGCGGGGGGCCTGGCGGTTAATGAGCAGTTCTTC
TRBV7-9	TRBD1	few	TRBJ2-1	CASSIMGQYNEQFF	TGTGCCAGCAGCATAATGGGACAGTACAATGAGCAGTTCTTC
TRBV18	-	-	TRBJ1-4	CASRRGTNEKLFF	TGTGCCAGCCGAAGGGGAACTAATGAAAAACTGTTTTTT
TRBV30	-	-	TRBJ1-5	CAWSVGSGTNQPQHF	TGTGCCTGGAGTGTTGGGTCAGGGACCAATCAGCCCCAGCATTTT
TRBV29-1	-	-	TRBJ2-1	CSATAAPEQFF	TGCAGCGCAACCGCCGCCCCCGAGCAGTTCTTC
TRBV18	TRBD2	once	TRBJ2-3	CASSLRTSGSADTQYF	TGTGCCAGCTCACTCCGGACTAGCGGGTCCGCAGATACGCAGTATTTT
TRBV5-4	TRBD1	-	TRBJ2-7	CASSRRDRVGRQYF	TGTGCCAGCAGCCGCAGGGACAGGGTGGGTAGGCAGTACTTC
TRBV10-1	-	-	TRBJ1-5	CARHIGRGDQPQHF	TGCGCCAGACACATTGGCAGGGGAGATCAGCCCCAGCATTTT
TRBV20-1	TRBD2	-	TRBJ2-1	CSASRLAGGRNEQFF	TGCAGTGCTAGTCGGTTAGCGGGGGGGCGGAATGAGCAGTTCTTC
TRBV7-8	-	-	TRBJ1-5	CASSLGRGGQPQHF	TGTGCCAGCAGCTTAGGCAGGGGTGGGCAGCCCCAGCATTTT
TRBV7-2	-	-	TRBJ2-7	CASSSPPLYEQYF	TGTGCCAGCAGCTCCCCCCCTCTCTACGAGCAGTACTTC
TRBV30	-	-	TRBJ1-2	CACPLTDYGYTF	TGTGCCTGCCCACTTACAGACTATGGCTACACCTTC
TRBV7-6	-	-	TRBJ1-4	CASSLGSGANEKLFF	TGTGCCAGCAGCTTAGGGTCGGGGGCTAATGAAAAACTGTTTTTT
TRBV29-1	-	-	TRBJ1-2	CSVDSLNYGYTF	TGCAGCGTCGACAGCCTGAACTATGGCTACACCTTC
TRBV27	-	-	TRBJ1-1	CASSFTGNTEAFF	TGTGCCAGCAGTTTTACAGGGAACACTGAAGCTTTCTTT
TRBV19	-	few	TRBJ1-4	CASSISESLVTNEKLFF	TGTGCCAGTAGTATCTCCGAGTCCCTGGTAACTAATGAAAAACTGTTTTTT
TRBV18	-	once	TRBJ2-1	CASSPRGLLNYNEQFF	TGTGCCAGCTCACCCCGAGGTCTCCTGAACTACAATGAGCAGTTCTTC